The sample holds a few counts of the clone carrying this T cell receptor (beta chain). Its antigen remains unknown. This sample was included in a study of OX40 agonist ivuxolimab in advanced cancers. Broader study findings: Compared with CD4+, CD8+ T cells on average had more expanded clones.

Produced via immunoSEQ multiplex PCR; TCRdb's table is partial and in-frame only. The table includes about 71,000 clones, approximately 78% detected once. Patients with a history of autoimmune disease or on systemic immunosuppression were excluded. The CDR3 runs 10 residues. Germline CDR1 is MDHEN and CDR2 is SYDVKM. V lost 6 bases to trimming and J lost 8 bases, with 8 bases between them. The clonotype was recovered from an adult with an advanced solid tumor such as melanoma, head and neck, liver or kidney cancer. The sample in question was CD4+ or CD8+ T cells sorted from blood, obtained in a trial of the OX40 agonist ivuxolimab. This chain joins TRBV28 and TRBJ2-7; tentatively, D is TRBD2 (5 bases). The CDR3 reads CASSEGKQYF. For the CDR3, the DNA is TGTGCCAGCAGCGAGGGAAAGCAGTACTTC.